The clone carrying this T cell receptor beta chain was observed a few times. As handled by the study authors: Reference gene primer amplification gave nucleated cell count estimates. Some clones are missing from TCRdb's copy, which holds only in-frame ones; the method was immunoSEQ multiplex PCR. Clone size and the V and J calls come from that table; the DNA yielded D and trimming. The table has 250,000 to 400,000 clones, around 90% seen once. This sample is part of a study of blood T cell repertoires in COVID-19. The wider study: T cells, B-cell-depleted T cells, or PBMCs provided the cDNA or gDNA that served as material.

This CDR3 spans 14 amino acids. Germline lookup yields CDR1 SGHTA and CDR2 FQGNSA. V dropped 4 bases and J dropped 4; count of bases not matched to a gene: 5. The sequence came from a man in his 60s who had recovered from COVID-19. The chain recombines TRBV7-2 with TRBJ2-3; 7 bases are shared with TRBD1. Specimen: PBMCs or T cells enriched from blood (not recorded which). This CDR3 reads CASSSYQGADTQYF. The CDR3 DNA follows: TGTGCCAGCAGCTCGTACCAGGGGGCAGATACGCAGTATTTT.